The rows below give T cell receptor beta chains drawn from one sample of a study of blood T cell repertoires in COVID-19. Assay: immunoSEQ multiplex PCR; the TCRdb copy retains only in-frame clones and omits some. The sample consists of under 450,000 clones, roughly 80% of them appearing once. Source material: peripheral blood. These receptors were taken from a human donor with acute or convalescent COVID-19. The donor label of this sample is uncertain. Both conserved end residues are part of each CDR3. D genes are given only for firm matches. Clone size is given for some rows only: seen once, a few or many times, or a class if the clone is expanded.

j_call	v_call	clone_size	d_call	cdr3_nt	cdr3_aa
TRBJ2-1	TRBV5-8	NA	NA	TGTGCCAGCAGCTTGGTGCGGCGGTCCTACAATGAGCAGTTCTTC	CASSLVRRSYNEQFF
TRBJ2-5	TRBV28	once	NA	TGTGCCAGCAGTTTATTCGCAGGGGACCAAGAGACCCAGTACTTC	CASSLFAGDQETQYF
TRBJ1-6	TRBV2	few	NA	TGTGCCAGCTGTTTCGAAGAAACTAATAATTCACCCCTCCACTTT	CASCFEETNNSPLHF
TRBJ1-1	TRBV18	NA	TRBD1	TGTGCCAGCTCACCACTCCCAGGGGGCTTCAGTGAAGCTTTCTTT	CASSPLPGGFSEAFF
TRBJ1-3	TRBV5-1	NA	NA	TGCGCCAGCAGCTTGGATGGGCTCTCTGGAAACACCATATATTTT	CASSLDGLSGNTIYF
TRBJ1-2	TRBV19	NA	NA	TGTGCCAGTAATATGTTAGTCAACTATGGCTACACCTTC	CASNMLVNYGYTF
TRBJ2-5	TRBV3-1/TRBV3-2	once	NA	TGTGCCAGCAGCCAAGTACCGGAAGAGACCCAGTACTTC	CASSQVPEETQYF
TRBJ1-2	TRBV7-8	NA	NA	TGTGCCAGCAGCCAACAGGGCTATGGCTACACCTTC	CASSQQGYGYTF
TRBJ1-2	TRBV5-1	NA	TRBD1	TGCGCCAGCAGGGAAGGGACAGGTCTTAGAGGGGGCTACACCTTC	CASREGTGLRGGYTF
TRBJ2-1	TRBV7-2	NA	NA	TGTGCCAGCAGCTTAGTACTCGGGAGTTACTCCTACAATGAGCAGTTCTTC	CASSLVLGSYSYNEQFF
TRBJ1-5	TRBV24-1	NA	NA	TGTGCCACCAGTTGGGCGCAGGGAGGTGATCAGCCCCAGCATTTT	CATSWAQGGDQPQHF